This TCR beta chain appears in the sequencing data of a study of T cells in Graves' hyperthyroidism and ophthalmopathy. As for the study in general: It was at initial diagnosis, before any treatment, that peripheral blood was collected.

Overall study results and limits: A model using 13 V-J features told ophthalmopathy apart from stable hyperthyroidism.

RNA transcripts were the template for amplifying TCR beta CDR3 regions. Carried out on the TCR CDR3, a first-round RT-PCR used the HTBI primer set. TCRdb re-derived calls from the multiplex PCR reads in MiXCR, one entry per CDR3 protein. The sample carries about 640,000 distinct CDR3 sequences, 20% recorded once. Remarks on this clonotype: What it binds is not known.

The sequence came from a man aged 25 to 40 with Graves' ophthalmopathy. The sequencing input was blood.

The DNA for the CDR3 is TGTGCCAGCAGCTTGGGGGGCCCGGGACAGGGAAACACCATATATTTT. This encodes CASSLGGPGQGNTIYF. The chain combines TRBV5-4 with TRBJ1-3; the match to TRBD1 covers 7 bases. This CDR3 spans 16 amino acids. The V gene end was trimmed by 0 bases and the J gene end by 4 bases; junction bases not matched to a gene: 7. Germline V lookup: CDR1 SGHNT, CDR2 YYREEE (reference sequence).